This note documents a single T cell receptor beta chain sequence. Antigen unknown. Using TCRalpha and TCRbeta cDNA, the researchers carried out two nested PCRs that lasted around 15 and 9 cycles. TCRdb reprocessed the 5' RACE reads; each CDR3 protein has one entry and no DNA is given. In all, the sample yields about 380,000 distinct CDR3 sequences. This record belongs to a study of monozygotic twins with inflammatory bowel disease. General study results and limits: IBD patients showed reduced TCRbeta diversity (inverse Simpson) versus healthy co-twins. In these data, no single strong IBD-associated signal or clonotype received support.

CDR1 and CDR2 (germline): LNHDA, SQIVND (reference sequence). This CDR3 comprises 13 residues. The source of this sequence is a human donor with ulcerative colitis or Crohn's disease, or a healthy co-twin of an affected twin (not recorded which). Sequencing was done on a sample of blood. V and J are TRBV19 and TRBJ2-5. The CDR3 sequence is CASSILPQETQYF.